This T cell receptor (beta chain) was found in a study of OX40 agonist ivuxolimab in advanced cancers. Study overall: Administration of intravenous ivuxolimab to patients occurred every 2 weeks at 0.01 to 10 mg/kg. Of mixed ages from 23 to 79 and averaging about 56 years, the group was over 80% male. Three patients, one with hepatocellular carcinoma and two with cutaneous melanoma, responded partially. Points from the study as a whole: Some nonresponders additionally presented with little normalized T-cell clonal expansion.

As concerns this clone: The target antigen is unknown.

Profiling relied on immunoSEQ multiplex PCR, and the TCRdb table lists in-frame clones only, not all of them. The data show tens of thousands of clones, approximately 90% seen once. The CDR3 consists of 15 residues. Trimming at V came to 0 bases and at J to 9 bases, leaving 4 bases not matched to a gene. The germline gives CDR1 SGHAT, CDR2 FQNNGV. This TCR was sampled from an adult with an advanced solid tumor such as melanoma, head and neck, liver or kidney cancer. The chain recombines TRBV11-2 with TRBJ2-1, with 11 bases fitting TRBD2. The material sequenced was CD4+ or CD8+ T cells sorted from blood, taken in a trial of the OX40 agonist ivuxolimab. CDR3 sequence reads: CASSLDSGRGGEQFF. The CDR3 DNA sequence: TGTGCCAGCAGCTTAGATAGCGGGAGGGGGGGTGAGCAGTTCTTC. The full variable domain, with the rest looked up from reference TRBV11-2 and TRBJ2-1, is EAGVAQSPRYKIIEKRQSVAFWCNPISGHATLYWYQQILGQGPKLLIQFQNNGVVDDSQLPKDRFSAERLKGVDSTLKIQPAKLEDSAVYLCASSLDSGRGGEQFFGPGTRLTVL.